This TCR beta chain was observed in a study of human T cells and chemical hapten exposure. Study background: Skin on the upper inner arm, roughly 2 cm by roughly 2 cm in size, was sensitized with 2% DPC.

Germline CDR1 reads SGHRS; CDR2 reads YFSETQ. The CDR3 spans 16 residues. The V gene lost 2 bases and the J gene lost 1 base, with 13 bases spanning the gap. TCRdb ran MiXCR on the RACE reads and lists one entry per CDR3 protein. Counted here are tens of thousands of distinct CDR3 sequences, about 8% occurring once; the ten biggest clones make up around 1.5%. Described time point: patch test 1, 2 weeks after DPC sensitization. The treatment here: therapeutic diphenylcyclopropenone sensitization with weekly scalp DPC. As for this clonotype: Its matching antigen is unknown.

Study-wide results and limits: More PT1 expanded TCRs went with higher patch test scores. Sensitization with DPC brought no change to TCRs above 1 in 1000 in frequency.

This clonotype was sampled from a woman in her 30s with alopecia areata. Some clones in this sample may be carry-over from other donors' samples. The chain uses TRBV5-1 and TRBJ2-1, with a tentative D call TRBD1 (5 bases). Source: whole blood, taken in connection with sensitization to the hapten diphenylcyclopropenone (DPC). The CDR3 nucleotides read TGCGCCAGCAGCTTAACAGGCACCTTTTCCTACAATGAGCAGTTCTTC. The encoded protein is CASSLTGTFSYNEQFF. The full variable domain, its missing parts supplied by reference TRBV5-1 and TRBJ2-1, is KAGVTQTPRYLIKTRGQQVTLSCSPISGHRSVSWYQQTPGQGLQFLFEYFSETQRNKGNFPGRFSGRQFSNSRSEMNVSTLELGDSALYLCASSLTGTFSYNEQFFGPGTRLTVL.